These 19 T cell receptor beta chains were all obtained from the same sample, sequenced in a study of T cell responses to AZD1222 COVID-19 vaccine. The repertoire was sequenced with immunoSEQ multiplex PCR; TCRdb's copy has only in-frame clones and lacks some. The sample shows some 92,000 clones, roughly 88% of them seen only once. This specimen was peripheral blood, taken on day 0 of AZD1222 vaccination. The receptors were sampled from an adult in good health.

The chain uses TRBV5-1 and TRBJ2-7, with 9 bases that match TRBD1. V shed 0 bases, J shed 2 bases, and the junction held 0 bases outside the gene matches. CDR1 and CDR2 (germline): SGHRS, YFSETQ. The length of the CDR3 is 14 residues. The CDR3 here is CASSLDRGPYEQYF. The CDR3 DNA is TGCGCCAGCAGCTTGGACAGGGGGCCCTACGAGCAGTACTTC.

The chain links TRBV19 to TRBJ1-1; 9 bases match TRBD1. CDR3 size: 16 residues. Per germline, CDR1 LNHDA and CDR2 SQIVND (reference sequence). The J segment lost 1 base and the V segment lost 4 bases, leaving 7 bases of the junction unmatched. CDR3 loop: CASSTTGGGQNTEAFF. The CDR3 nucleotides read TGTGCCAGTAGTACTACAGGGGGCGGCCAGAACACTGAAGCTTTCTTT.

The CDR3 is CASSFTQGLAEKLFF. The CDR3 DNA is TGTGCCAGCAGTTTTACACAGGGCCTTGCTGAAAAACTGTTTTTT. This chain uses TRBV27 with TRBJ1-4; tentative D call: TRBD1 (6 bases). Germline CDR1 reads MNHEY; CDR2 reads SMNVEV (reference sequence). The V gene lost 3 bases and the J gene lost 7 bases, with 15 bases spanning the gap. CDR3 length equals 15 residues. Supplemented by reference TRBV27 and TRBJ1-4, the full variable domain reads EAQVTQNPRYLITVTGKKLTVTCSQNMNHEYMSWYRQDPGLGLRQIYYSMNVEVTDKGDVPEGYKVSRKEKRNFPLILESPSPNQTSLYFCASSFTQGLAEKLFFGSGTQLSVL.

This chain links TRBV9 with TRBJ1-2; TRBD1 aligns across 8 bases. Unmatched junction bases numbered 8, after V lost 4 bases and J lost 6 bases. The CDR3 is 14 amino acids. CDR1 and CDR2 (germline): SGDLS, YYNGEE. The CDR3 sequence is CASSFRTGFDGYTF. The CDR3, as DNA: TGTGCCAGCAGCTTTCGGACAGGGTTTGATGGCTACACCTTC.

This sequence joins TRBV11-3 and TRBJ2-1, with D maybe TRBD1 (6 bases). Germline V gene data show CDR1 as SGHNT and CDR2 as YENEEA. V lost 2 bases to trimming and J lost 9 bases, with 14 bases between them. This CDR3 has 14 residues. Here the CDR3 DNA reads TGTGCCAGCAGCTTAACAGGGCGGATTGCTGAGCAGTTCTTC. Protein product: CASSLTGRIAEQFF.

This clone is a singleton in its sample. The CDR3 protein is CASRTHRGGINNEQFF. The CDR3 bases are TGTGCCAGCAGGACGCATCGGGGGGGGATAAACAATGAGCAGTTCTTC. The chain employs TRBV27 and TRBJ2-1; 8 bases map to TRBD2. The CDR3 covers 16 residues. J gave up 5 bases and V 6 bases, and 12 bases lay outside the gene matches. CDR1 is MNHEY and CDR2 is SMNVEV in the germline V gene (reference sequence).

The V gene is TRBV6-2 or TRBV6-3, the J gene TRBJ2-3; D remains ambiguous. The CDR3 loop spans 17 amino acids. Trimming took off 6 bases at V and 2 bases at J, with 21 bases between the two ends. From germline, CDR1 is MNHEY and CDR2 SVGEGT. The CDR3 DNA follows: TGTGCCAGCAGCATCCCCCGAGCCAGCAGTACCACAGATACGCAGTATTTT. Its translation: CASSIPRASSTTDTQYF.

V is TRBV5-4 and J is TRBJ2-4, with D perhaps assigned TRBD1 or TRBD2 (5 bases each). The CDR3 is 15 residues long. In germline, CDR1 is SGHNT, CDR2 YYREEE (reference sequence). V was clipped by 2 bases and J by 0 bases, with 9 bases between them. CDR3 DNA: TGTGCCAGCAGCTTCACGGGGCTAGCCAAAAACATTCAGTACTTC. Its translation: CASSFTGLAKNIQYF.

V gene TRBV15 combines with J gene TRBJ1-6; a possible D gene is TRBD1 (6 bases). The germline V gene has CDR1 LNHNV and CDR2 YYDKDF (reference sequence). CDR3 size: 14 residues. With 4 bases removed from V and 7 bases from J, the gap between germline ends came to 11 bases. CDR3 DNA sequence: TGTGCCACCAGCAAACTCCAGGGGAATTCACCCCTCCACTTT. Protein product: CATSKLQGNSPLHF.

The chain links TRBV7-3 to TRBJ2-3, with D perhaps matching TRBD2 (6 bases). V lost 2 bases, J lost 5 bases, and 14 bases lay in between. Germline CDR1 SGHTA, CDR2 FQGTGA. CDR3 length: 15 amino acids. DNA for the CDR3: TGTGCCAGCAGCTTATACGGGAGTCACGTAGATACGCAGTATTTT. Its translation: CASSLYGSHVDTQYF.

In this sample, this clone turned up once. The chain recombines TRBV11-3 with TRBJ2-7; D unclear. The CDR3 sequence is 14 residues long. Trimming pared 5 bases from V and 7 bases from J, leaving 18 bases between. Germline V lookup: CDR1 SGHNT, CDR2 YENEEA. Here the CDR3 DNA reads TGTGCCAGCAGCCATCCACTTTGGGCTGAGGAGCAGTACTTC. Amino acid sequence: CASSHPLWAEEQYF.

In the case of this clone: Germline and junction disagree at one end, which may indicate a read error. The chain couples TRBV10-3 to TRBJ2-7, with 7 nucleotides matching TRBD2. The CDR3 has 13 residues. The V gene's germline CDR1 is ENHRY and CDR2 SYGVKD. CDR3 nucleotide sequence: TGTGCCATCAGTTCCCTTCTACGCGGGGGAGCTTCCTTC. It codes for CAISSLLRGGASF.

The chain recombines TRBV27 with TRBJ1-4; tentatively, D is TRBD1 (6 bases). Germline V gene data show CDR1 as MNHEY and CDR2 as SMNVEV (reference sequence). The V and J ends lost 3 bases and 0 bases respectively, with 11 bases between them. CDR3 length: 16 residues. The CDR3 reads CASSLRGQPTNEKLFF. CDR3 nucleotides: TGTGCCAGCAGTTTGAGAGGACAGCCAACTAATGAAAAACTGTTTTTT.

V usage is TRBV4-2 and J usage is TRBJ2-7; 12 nucleotides agree with TRBD2. The CDR3 totals 17 residues. Germline V gene sequence: CDR1 LGHNA, CDR2 YNFKEQ. The J segment lost 4 bases and the V segment lost 2 bases, leaving 9 bases of the junction unmatched. The CDR3 spells CASSQLGETSGSYEQYF. The CDR3 coding sequence is TGTGCCAGCAGCCAATTGGGGGAGACTAGCGGGAGTTACGAGCAGTACTTC.

The chain joins TRBV6-5 to TRBJ1-1, with a tentative D call TRBD1 (6 bases). The CDR3 spans 14 residues. V lost 7 bases to trimming and J lost 4 bases, with 16 bases between them. Germline loops: CDR1 MNHEY, CDR2 SVGAGI. CDR3 nucleotides: TGTGCCAGCACCCAGGGGCAAGGGAGCACTGAAGCTTTCTTT. The encoded protein is CASTQGQGSTEAFF.

The rearrangement uses TRBV3-1 (or the pseudogene TRBV3-2) and TRBJ2-2; D gene unclear. Trimming took off 6 bases at V and 3 bases at J, with 2 bases between the two ends. Per the germline V gene, CDR1 is LGHDT and CDR2 is YNNKEL (reference sequence). CDR3 length equals 11 residues. The CDR3 coding sequence is TGTGCCAGCAGGGACACCGGGGAGCTGTTTTTT. This sequence encodes CASRDTGELFF.

The V gene is TRBV2, the J gene TRBJ1-2; a possible D gene is TRBD1 (6 bases). Looked up from germline, CDR1 is SNHLY and CDR2 is FYNNEI. The CDR3 is made up of 12 amino acids. With 6 bases removed from V and 6 bases from J, the gap between germline ends came to 11 bases. For the CDR3, the DNA is TGTGCCAGCAGCCTCGGGGGCAATGGCTACACCTTC. Its translation is CASSLGGNGYTF.

The rearrangement links TRBV11-2 to TRBJ2-7; 12 nucleotides match TRBD2. Germline V gene sequence: CDR1 SGHAT, CDR2 FQNNGV. With V trimmed by 5 bases and J by 2 bases, 4 bases remained unmatched. This CDR3 comprises 15 residues. CDR3 region: CASSGLAGNPYEQYF. In DNA, the CDR3 is TGTGCCAGCAGCGGACTAGCGGGAAACCCCTACGAGCAGTACTTC.

The chain couples TRBV18 to TRBJ1-2; D gene unclear. Between the trimmed V and J ends, which lost 7 bases and 3 bases, there was a span of 12 bases. Germline V lookup: CDR1 KGHSH, CDR2 LQKENI. This CDR3 region has 13 residues. The CDR3 nucleotides read TGTGCCAGCTTACCCTCCGGGGACTATGGCTACACCTTC. Translated: CASLPSGDYGYTF.